Following are 5 T cell receptor beta chains from one sample sequenced in a study of CXCR3-negative and CXCR3-positive naive CD8 T cells. The study's findings and limits: Researchers report that CXCR3-positive naive cells carry more hydrophobic TRB CDR3s than CXCR3-negative naive cells.

The antigens for these receptors are not known. It was by 5' RACE with UMI labels that the TRB cDNA libraries were prepared. TCRdb reprocessed the 5' RACE reads; each CDR3 protein has one entry and no DNA is given. Its table lists about 110,000 distinct CDR3 sequences. Sequencing input: naive CXCR3+ CD8+ T cells from blood. Subset here: CD45RO-CCR7+CD27+CD95- naive CD8+ T cells expressing CXCR3 (TNR3+). These receptors came from a human donor in good health. Some clones in this sample may be carry-over from other donors' samples.

The chain carries TRBV29-1 and TRBJ1-2. The germline gives CDR1 SQVTM, CDR2 ANQGSEA. This CDR3 has 13 amino acids. This chain's CDR3 is CSVSLAETYGYTF.

V and J are TRBV14 and TRBJ2-7; there is no DNA to check the TCRdb D call of TRBD2. Germline V gives CDR1 SGHDN, CDR2 FVKESK. The CDR3 contains 15 residues. Here the CDR3 reads CASSQSRGLLLEQYF.

The rearrangement joins TRBV6-4 to TRBJ2-5; TCRdb designates TRBD1, a call that cannot be tested without DNA. Germline V CDR1 and CDR2: MRHNA, SNTAGT. The CDR3 is 15 residues long. The CDR3 reads CASSDLGHLQETQYF.

CDR3 in amino acids: CASSSATGISGYTF. The V gene is TRBV5-6, the J gene TRBJ1-2; TCRdb picks TRBD1, but there is no DNA to check that call. The CDR3 is 14 amino acids. Germline V gene data show CDR1 as SGHDT and CDR2 as YYEEEE.

The chain links TRBV12-3 or TRBV12-4 to TRBJ1-4. This CDR3 spans 13 amino acids. CDR3 in amino acids: CASTDITDEKLFF.